This TCR beta chain was recorded in a study of blood T cell dynamics during melanoma immunotherapy (dated by TCRdb to about 2020). Turning to the overall study: Patients with metastatic melanoma were treated with first-line pembrolizumab or nivolumab plus ipilimumab as standard of care in the United Kingdom. Peripheral T cell receptor repertoires of metastatic melanoma patients were profiled before and after one cycle of checkpoint inhibitor therapy to find early correlates of response. A training cohort was formed from consecutive patients, and a further independent group of patients from the same centre was pooled into an external validation set.

The CDR3, from cysteine to phenylalanine, totals 18 residues. The CDR3 DNA has 54 bases and is translated from base 1. The germline V gene yields SGHAT for CDR1 and FQNNGV for CDR2. The trim is 1 base for V and 0 bases for J, with a gap of 13 bases between the germline ends. A fixed 350 ng of DNA was loaded for every bulk PBMC sample. TCR beta CDR3 sequences were amplified from genomic DNA using the immunoSEQ TCRb Assay kit according to manufacturer instructions. The KAPA Library Quantification Kit for Illumina platforms was used to quantify pooled libraries by qPCR. Pooled libraries were clustered at about 0.55-1.1 pM and sequenced on an Illumina NextSeq 500. The study's own analysis went as follows. The TCR data were analyzed using immunoSEQ ANALYZER and the R LymphoSeq package. A rearrangement efficiency score was calculated as productive divided by the sum of productive and non-productive CDR3 sequences. Clonality was measured with the Gini coefficient and diversity with the Renyi index at alpha=1, and both measures were compared pairwise between timepoints within each patient. In LymphoSeq, clonal relatedness was computed using an edit distance of 3, and repertoire similarity was computed using the Bhattacharyya coefficient. To classify response, a linear discriminant analysis based on week-3 changes in clonality and diversity was built with the R MASS and caret packages. Drawn from immuneACCESS, this table holds only the in-frame rearrangements with V and J called that TCRdb kept. Clones are partly lost; checked studies trace under half to an unresolved V gene and leave the rest unexplained. The D gene and trimming were derived from the DNA, and the V and J assignments and clone size from that table. The sample data list thousands of clones, and around 90% of these were observed just once. The top ten constitute around 2% of the sample.

Only one count was recorded for this clone. The antigen it binds to is not known. One base away there is no much larger clone; base qualities are not given. Overall study results and their limits: Unlike progressors, patients who went on to achieve disease control showed a bifurcated reorganization of the PBMC repertoire at W3, with either increased clonality or increased diversity. The relatively small sample size was acknowledged as a potential limitation on generalization of the results. Whether the T cell clones behind the repertoire changes were melanoma-specific or instead reflected general immune activation was something the study could not determine.

The intended sense of this specimen's time point label: week 3, after first cycle of checkpoint inhibitor. Blood samples were taken before treatment (T0) and at week 3 (W3), following the first cycle of checkpoint blockade. Except for a couple of patients with rapid clinical progression, response was assessed 12 weeks after the first infusion by RECIST 1.1; disease control meant complete response, partial response or stable disease. Any patient who had received prior systemic cancer treatment, was on concomitant immunosuppressant therapy or had synchronous other active malignancies was excluded. Both bulk PBMC and plasma cell-free DNA were sequenced for TCR beta so that circulating cells and T cell turnover could be tracked. Lymphoprep and SepMate tubes were used to isolate PBMC from blood, and red cell lysis was then performed. QIAamp DNA Blood Mini kits were used to extract DNA from PBMC and from sorted T cell subsets.

This chain joins TRBV11-2 to TRBJ2-6; TRBD2 could be the D gene, as 6 bases match. This TCR derives from a human donor with melanoma. This sample comprised blood, obtained from a patient treated with checkpoint blockade. The bases are TGTGCCAGCAGCTTAGGGAGGGAGTATAGCTCTGGGGCCAACGTCCTGACTTTC. Its protein is CASSLGREYSSGANVLTF.